Listed below are T cell receptor beta chains from one sample, sequenced in a study of T cells in localized non-small cell lung cancer. The table came from immunoSEQ multiplex PCR; TCRdb's copy has only in-frame clones and leaves some out. The sample includes about 31,000 clones, nearly 90% seen only once; the top ten take 4.2%. The material was peripheral blood mononuclear cells, obtained before any cancer treatment. Source of these receptors: a woman aged 35 to 69 with stage III lung adenocarcinoma. CDR3s include the opening cysteine and the closing phenylalanine or tryptophan. The D gene is left open where the match is weak. Size is stated for part of the rows, as once, few or many counts, or as a class when the clone is expanded.

NA	TRBV7-3	TRBJ1-1	NA	CASSAGHQNTEAFF	TGTGCCAGTTCCGCGGGACACCAGAACACTGAAGCTTTCTTT
NA	TRBV5-4	TRBJ1-1	NA	CASSDGQMNTEAFF	TGTGCCAGCAGTGATGGACAGATGAACACTGAAGCTTTCTTT
NA	TRBV5-4	TRBJ2-3	NA	CASSLGGDTQYF	TGTGCCAGCAGCTTGGGGGGGGATACGCAGTATTTT
TRBD1	TRBV29-1	TRBJ1-4	NA	CSVGGQGREKLFF	TGCAGCGTGGGGGGACAGGGAAGAGAAAAACTGTTTTTT
TRBD2	TRBV5-1	TRBJ2-3	NA	CASSFMAGDTDTQYF	TGCGCCAGCAGCTTCATGGCGGGAGACACAGATACGCAGTATTTT
TRBD1	TRBV2	TRBJ1-1	NA	CASSRDSPGTEAFF	TGTGCCAGCAGTCGGGACAGTCCGGGCACTGAAGCTTTCTTT
NA	TRBV6-6	TRBJ2-7	NA	CASSYGTYEQYF	TGTGCCAGCAGTTACGGAACCTACGAGCAGTACTTC
NA	TRBV25-1	TRBJ2-7	NA	CASSAGLEQYF	TGTGCCAGCAGTGCGGGACTCGAGCAGTACTTC
TRBD1	TRBV29-1	TRBJ1-2	NA	CSVQPTGRAYGYTF	TGCAGCGTTCAACCGACAGGGCGCGCCTATGGCTACACCTTC
NA	TRBV15	TRBJ1-2	NA	CATSSPKRGVYGYTF	TGTGCCACCAGCTCCCCTAAAAGGGGGGTCTATGGCTACACCTTC
TRBD2	TRBV5-4	TRBJ2-2	NA	CASSLTGLASGELFF	TGTGCCAGCAGCTTGACCGGACTAGCGTCCGGGGAGCTGTTTTTT
TRBD2	TRBV13	TRBJ2-1	NA	CASSPRGGRLAGPDNEQFF	TGTGCCAGCAGCCCCCGTGGGGGGCGACTAGCGGGGCCAGACAATGAGCAGTTCTTC
TRBD2	TRBV27	TRBJ2-5	few	CASSRTDAGGPGTQYF	TGTGCCAGCAGCCGTACTGACGCGGGGGGGCCCGGGACCCAGTACTTC
NA	TRBV7-9	TRBJ1-1	few	CASSPEQGSAFF	TGTGCCAGCAGCCCTGAACAGGGTTCAGCTTTCTTT
NA	TRBV28	TRBJ2-7	NA	CASSLSGEGEQYF	TGTGCCAGCAGTTTATCGGGCGAAGGCGAGCAGTACTTC
NA	TRBV5-6	TRBJ2-4	NA	CASSSREAGDIQYF	TGTGCCAGCAGCTCCAGGGAGGCTGGGGACATTCAGTACTTC
TRBD2	TRBV5-4	TRBJ2-5	NA	CASSLGLAGGLYQETQYF	TGTGCCAGCAGCTTGGGACTAGCGGGAGGCCTGTACCAAGAGACCCAGTACTTC
NA	TRBV28	TRBJ1-1	NA	CASSSDGFEAFF	TGTGCCAGCAGTTCCGACGGTTTTGAAGCTTTCTTT
NA	TRBV6-1	TRBJ2-5	NA	CASSDLTVETQYF	TGTGCCAGCAGTGACTTGACAGTAGAGACCCAGTACTTC
NA	TRBV11-2	TRBJ2-3	NA	CASSLEGAGTSTDTQYF	TGTGCCAGCAGCTTAGAGGGGGCCGGGACTAGCACAGATACGCAGTATTTT
NA	TRBV7-9	TRBJ2-7	NA	CASSLAKGAEQYF	TGTGCCAGCAGCTTAGCGAAAGGGGCCGAGCAGTACTTC
NA	TRBV6-1	TRBJ1-2	NA	CASSEAGAGGYTF	TGTGCCAGCAGTGAAGCAGGGGCGGGAGGCTACACCTTC
NA	TRBV6-5	TRBJ2-6	NA	CASSYSLGGANVLTF	TGTGCCAGCAGTTACTCGTTAGGTGGGGCCAACGTCCTGACTTTC
NA	TRBV5-1	TRBJ1-1	NA	CASSRGQGANTEAFF	TGCGCCAGCAGCCGGGGGCAGGGCGCGAACACTGAAGCTTTCTTT
TRBD1	TRBV19	TRBJ2-6	few	CASSPTGASGANVLTF	TGTGCCAGTAGTCCGACAGGGGCCTCTGGGGCCAACGTCCTGACTTTC
TRBD1	TRBV12-5	TRBJ2-7	few	CASGLDQTGVSYEQYF	TGTGCTAGTGGTTTGGACCAGACAGGGGTCTCCTACGAGCAGTACTTC
NA	TRBV28	TRBJ1-1	once	CASSPGPPAYTEAFF	TGTGCCAGCAGTCCCGGGCCCCCGGCGTACACTGAAGCTTTCTTT